This T cell receptor (beta chain) was sequenced in a study of T cells in Graves' hyperthyroidism and ophthalmopathy. Across the whole study: Peripheral blood was taken when the disease was first diagnosed, before any treatment began.

RNA transcripts provided the source from which TCR beta CDR3 regions were amplified. The TCR CDR3 was amplified in a first-round RT-PCR using the HTBI primer set. In TCRdb, the multiplex PCR reads were re-called with MiXCR into one record per CDR3 protein. Among roughly 380,000 distinct CDR3 sequences listed, 19% were seen once. A patient was excluded if there was uncontrolled infection, other autoimmune disease, pregnancy or lactation. This clonotype was recorded many times. V was cut by 4 bases and J by 2 bases, with 15 bases left in between. This CDR3 region has 16 residues. Sequenced: blood. The TCR originated in a woman between 18 and 29 years old with Graves' hyperthyroidism. The gene calls are TRBV12-3 or TRBV12-4 and TRBJ1-3; a possible D gene is TRBD1 (5 bases). The chain's CDR3 is CASSSRDPFTGNTIYF. The CDR3 bases are TGTGCCAGCAGTTCTCGGGACCCTTTCACTGGAAACACCATATATTTT.